This TCR beta chain was obtained from a study of cytomegalovirus exposure and HLA in healthy donors. Study at large: Genotyping of 430 or so donors showed that 65% to 90% belonged to the Caucasian-associated ancestry cluster. General study findings and limits: Certain indistinguishable V segments, among them TRBV6-2 and TRBV6-3, were excluded.

Worth noting for this clone: What it recognizes is unknown.

The PCR used 60 Vbeta and 13 Jbeta primers. Original processing notes: Counted up in a later analysis, unique TCR beta chains came to 60 million to 95 million, with around 11 million shared. Method: immunoSEQ multiplex PCR; TCRdb's copy keeps in-frame clones and lacks some. That table supplies the V and J calls and clone size; D and trimming were determined from the DNA. This repertoire shows 90,000 to 120,000 clones, about 74% found once; its top ten account for 13% to 15%. CDR1 is SGHVS, CDR2 FNYEAQ, per germline. V shed 5 bases, J shed 4 bases, and the junction held 12 bases outside the gene matches. The CDR3 runs to 16 residues.

The receptor was isolated from a woman aged 40 to 50 in good health and CMV-seropositive. Sequenced: PBMCs. The chain joins TRBV7-6 to TRBJ2-7; TRBD1 matches at 9 bases. Here the CDR3 reads CASSNSLRTGVYEQYF. In DNA, the CDR3 is TGTGCCAGCAGCAATAGTCTCCGGACAGGGGTTTACGAGCAGTACTTC.